The 27 T cell receptor beta chains given below trace back to one sample, sequenced in a study of T cell repertoires in cytomegalovirus infection. Each CDR3 protein is one row after TCRdb ran MiXCR on the reads. Of about 230,000 distinct CDR3 sequences listed, 5% to 8.5% are singletons. Sequencing was done on a sample of PBMCs. Every receptor here comes from a human donor in good health (CMV status not recorded). Some clones in this sample may be carry-over from other donors' samples.

This clonotype was detected many times. This chain joins TRBV28 and TRBJ1-6; TRBD1 aligns across 7 bases. Germline CDR1 reads MDHEN; CDR2 reads SYDVKM. V was clipped by 6 bases and J by 2 bases; unmatched bases: 1. The CDR3 contains 14 residues. The CDR3 loop reads CASSQGAYNSPLHF. The CDR3 DNA is TGTGCCAGCAGCCAGGGGGCCTATAATTCACCCCTCCACTTT.

Ten or more counts support this clonotype. This sequence joins TRBV5-5 and TRBJ1-1; D is unresolved. The germline V gene encodes CDR1 SGHKS and CDR2 YYEKEE (reference sequence). This CDR3 has 14 residues. Between the trimmed V and J ends, which lost 4 bases and 3 bases, there was a span of 13 bases. CDR3 coding DNA: TGTGCCAGCAGCCCCGGTGGAGGACACACTGAAGCTTTCTTT. Its protein product is CASSPGGGHTEAFF.

Many counts were recorded for this clonotype. The chain has TRBV7-9 and TRBJ1-5, with D unresolved. The length of the CDR3 is 12 residues. Germline assignment: CDR1 SEHNR and CDR2 FQNEAQ (reference sequence). V lost 5 bases to trimming and J lost 5 bases, with 7 bases between them. CDR3 sequence: CASSVVDQPQHF. The CDR3, as DNA: TGTGCCAGCAGCGTAGTCGATCAGCCCCAGCATTTT.

This chain uses TRBV5-1 with TRBJ2-3, with no clear D. CDR1 is SGHRS and CDR2 is YFSETQ in the germline V gene. V was cut by 4 bases and J by 6 bases, with 9 bases left in between. There are 12 residues in the CDR3. CDR3 in amino acids: CASSPHSDTQYF. The CDR3 DNA sequence: TGCGCCAGCAGCCCGCACAGCGATACGCAGTATTTT.

This clonotype was recorded at least ten times. This chain links TRBV2 with TRBJ1-4, with a tentative D call TRBD1 (5 bases). V lost 7 bases to trimming and J lost 5 bases, with 17 bases between them. CDR3 length equals 15 residues. Looked up from germline, CDR1 is SNHLY and CDR2 is FYNNEI. The CDR3 nucleotides are TGTGCCAGCAATAGGGGCGGAAATCCCAATGAAAAACTGTTTTTT. This encodes CASNRGGNPNEKLFF.

In this sample, this clonotype turned up many times. The V and J genes are TRBV12-3 or TRBV12-4 and TRBJ2-3, with D perhaps TRBD1 (5 bases). Trimming took 3 bases from V and 4 from J, leaving 11 bases between them. There are 14 residues in the CDR3. CDR3: CASSFPRVADTQYF. CDR3 nucleotide sequence: TGTGCCAGCAGTTTTCCCAGGGTTGCAGATACGCAGTATTTT.

This clonotype has ten or more counts. This chain links TRBV6-2 or TRBV6-3 with TRBJ1-6, with 10 positions matching TRBD1. Trimming at V came to 4 bases and at J to 6 bases, leaving 15 bases not matched to a gene. This CDR3 is 19 amino acids long. Germline CDR1 is MNHEY and CDR2 is SVGEGT. Here the CDR3 reads CASSSPGTGAIFGNSPLHF. CDR3 DNA: TGTGCCAGCAGTTCCCCCGGGACAGGGGCGATTTTCGGTAATTCACCCCTCCACTTT.

This clonotype was recorded many times. This chain links TRBV2 with TRBJ1-3, with 8 nucleotides matching TRBD1. Germline CDR1 is SNHLY and CDR2 is FYNNEI. The V and J ends lost 10 bases and 0 bases, in that order; junction bases with no gene match: 11. The CDR3 contains 16 residues. For the CDR3, the DNA is TGTGCCATCTACTCAGGGGGCGGACCCTCTGGAAACACCATATATTTT. Translation gives CAIYSGGGPSGNTIYF.

This clonotype has a count of ten or more. V and J are TRBV13 and TRBJ1-1; D is ambiguous. The ends were cut back, 5 bases at V and 2 bases at J, with 6 bases in the middle. Germline V CDR1 and CDR2: PRHDT, FYEKMQ (reference sequence). This CDR3 has 12 amino acids. The CDR3 spells CASSIINTEAFF. CDR3 nucleotide sequence: TGTGCCAGCAGCATAATTAACACTGAAGCTTTCTTT.

The sample holds many counts of this clonotype. The rearrangement uses TRBV6-2 or TRBV6-3 and TRBJ2-1; D possibly corresponds to TRBD1 (6 bases). Germline values: CDR1 MNHEY, CDR2 SVGEGT. V was pared by 5 bases and J by 4 bases, with 12 bases between. The CDR3 has 14 residues. CDR3 in amino acids: CASSPSDRYNEQFF. In DNA, the CDR3 is TGTGCCAGCAGTCCTTCGGACAGATACAATGAGCAGTTCTTC.

This clonotype was seen at least ten times. The J gene is TRBJ1-4, the V gene TRBV20-1; D gene ambiguous. The CDR3 has 11 amino acids. CDR1 is DFQATT, CDR2 SNEGSKA, per germline (reference sequence). Trimming stripped 8 bases from V and 5 bases from J, with 9 bases between. The CDR3 reads CSTHRNEKLFF. The CDR3 bases are TGCAGTACTCACAGAAATGAAAAACTGTTTTTT.

This clonotype was found a few times. The J gene is TRBJ1-1, the V gene TRBV7-9, with 12 bases identical to TRBD1. This CDR3 region has 16 residues. The germline gives CDR1 SEHNR, CDR2 FQNEAQ (reference sequence). After removal of 5 bases from V and 7 bases from J, the junction contained 11 bases not matched to a gene. CDR3 sequence (DNA): TGTGCCAGCAGCCCCTGGGGACAGGGGGCTACAGTTGAAGCTTTCTTT. It codes for CASSPWGQGATVEAFF.

This clonotype has only a few counts. This chain connects TRBV7-2 to TRBJ1-2, with a tentative D call TRBD1 (6 bases). The CDR3 is made up of 14 amino acids. Germline V gene sequence: CDR1 SGHTA, CDR2 FQGNSA. V lost 2 bases to trimming and J lost 8 bases, with 15 bases between them. DNA for the CDR3: TGTGCCAGCAGCTTAATGGGGGGCGATAGGGGCTACACCTTC. The encoded protein is CASSLMGGDRGYTF.

This clonotype came up many times. The chain has TRBV7-2 and TRBJ2-3; D unresolved. V lost 4 bases and J 9 bases, leaving 8 bases between the germline ends. From germline, CDR1 is SGHTA and CDR2 FQGNSA. The CDR3 length is 11 residues. CDR3 bases: TGTGCCAGCAGCTCCGGAAGAACGCAGTATTTT. Translating it yields CASSSGRTQYF. Full variable domain (outside the CDR3, taken from reference TRBV7-2 and TRBJ2-3): GAGVSQSPSNKVTEKGKDVELRCDPISGHTALYWYRQSLGQGLEFLIYFQGNSAPDKSGLPSDRFSAERTGGSVSTLTIQRTQQEDSAVYLCASSSGRTQYFGPGTRLTVL.

In this sample, this clonotype turned up many times. The chain links TRBV12-3 or TRBV12-4 to TRBJ2-1, with D maybe TRBD1 (5 bases). V was trimmed by 10 bases and J by 3 bases, leaving 19 bases between them. The CDR3 is made up of 15 amino acids. The CDR3 sequence: CATSPRAVGYNEQFF. In nucleotides, the CDR3 is TGTGCCACTTCCCCCAGGGCAGTAGGCTACAATGAGCAGTTCTTC.

At least ten counts were recorded for this clonotype. V and J are TRBV10-3 and TRBJ1-2; 10 bases are a match to TRBD1. CDR3 length: 15 residues. The germline CDR1 and CDR2 sequences are ENHRY and SYGVKD. The ends lost 7 bases at V and 4 bases at J; junction bases unmatched: 9. The CDR3 DNA follows: TGTGCCATCACCGAAGGGGGACAGGGGAGCTATGGCTACACCTTC. It yields the protein CAITEGGQGSYGYTF.

This clonotype has at least ten counts. This chain joins TRBV7-8 and TRBJ1-5; D unclear. CDR3 length equals 17 residues. V lost 1 base to trimming and J lost 6 bases, with 19 bases between them. From germline, CDR1 is SGHVS and CDR2 FQNEAQ. The CDR3 DNA is TGTGCCAGCAGCTTAGAGAAGCGAGGGTATACAGCTCAGCCCCAGCATTTT. This codes for CASSLEKRGYTAQPQHF. The whole variable domain, filled in from reference TRBV7-8 and TRBJ1-5, reads GAGVSQSPRYKVAKRGQDVALRCDPISGHVSLFWYQQALGQGPEFLTYFQNEAQLDKSGLPSDRFFAERPEGSVSTLKIQRTQQEDSAVYLCASSLEKRGYTAQPQHFGDGTRLSIL.

This clonotype was counted at least ten times. This sequence joins TRBV30 and TRBJ1-1, with D tentatively TRBD1 (6 bases). V lost 0 bases and J lost 3, with 14 bases in between. The CDR3 is 15 amino acids. Germline CDR1 and CDR2: GTSNPN and SVGIG (reference sequence). CDR3 DNA sequence: TGTGCCTGGAGTGTGTGGGGGGCTCCGGACACTGAAGCTTTCTTT. It codes for CAWSVWGAPDTEAFF. Variable domain in full (rest from reference TRBV30 and TRBJ1-1): SQTIHQWPATLVQPVGSPLSLECTVEGTSNPNLYWYRQAAGRGLQLLFYSVGIGQISSEVPQNLSASRPQDRQFILSSKKLLLSDSGFYLCAWSVWGAPDTEAFFGQGTRLTVV.

On this clonotype itself: A read error is possible here, since a much larger clone lies one base away. This chain uses TRBV11-2 with TRBJ1-2; no reliable D call. The CDR3 sequence is 14 residues long. Trimming removed 5 bases at V and 2 bases at J, with 12 bases between. The germline gives CDR1 SGHAT, CDR2 FQNNGV. CDR3 nucleotides: TGTGCCAGCAGCCCTTTCGCAGTGAACTATGGCTACACCTTC. This translates into CASSPFAVNYGYTF.

This clonotype was recorded at least ten times. V gene TRBV20-1 combines with J gene TRBJ2-5; 13 bases map to TRBD2. Trimming at V came to 4 bases and at J to 3 bases, leaving 5 bases not matched to a gene. Germline V CDR1 and CDR2: DFQATT, SNEGSKA (reference sequence). This CDR3 contains 15 residues. CDR3 DNA: TGCAGTGCTAAAGGACTAGCGGGGGCCGAAGAGACCCAGTACTTC. Its protein is CSAKGLAGAEETQYF.

This clonotype was picked up many times. The chain has TRBV29-1 and TRBJ2-2; tentative D call: TRBD2 (6 bases). V shed 6 bases and J shed 3 bases, with 14 bases lying between them. From germline, CDR1 is SQVTM and CDR2 ANQGSEA. This CDR3 contains 14 residues. The CDR3 loop reads CSVALGGHTGELFF. The CDR3 DNA reads as TGCAGCGTCGCGCTGGGGGGACACACCGGGGAGCTGTTTTTT.

CDR3 in DNA: TGTGCCAGCAGCCCTATGAGGGGTAGGACTGAAGCTTTCTTT. Amino acid sequence: CASSPMRGRTEAFF. V usage is TRBV11-2 and J usage is TRBJ1-1; D is perhaps TRBD1 (5 bases). Trimming cost V 5 bases and J 5 bases, with 15 bases left between them. The CDR3 runs to 14 residues. The germline gives CDR1 SGHAT, CDR2 FQNNGV.

This clonotype was recorded many times. The chain recombines TRBV6-1 with TRBJ2-5; D might be TRBD1 (6 bases). The V end lost 5 bases, the J end lost 3 bases, and 13 bases lay between the germline ends. The CDR3 has 14 residues. Germline CDR1 is MNHNS and CDR2 is SASEGT. The chain's CDR3 is CASSRWGQEETQYF. The CDR3 DNA follows: TGTGCCAGCAGTCGGTGGGGACAAGAAGAGACCCAGTACTTC.

This clonotype was recorded a few times. This CDR3 reads CASSLSPGSNTEAFF. Written as DNA, the CDR3 is TGCGCCAGCAGCTTGTCACCAGGATCCAACACTGAAGCTTTCTTT. V usage is TRBV5-1 and J usage is TRBJ1-1; D is uncertain. V was shortened by 1 base and J by 2 bases, with 12 bases between the two germline ends. Germline V gives CDR1 SGHRS, CDR2 YFSETQ. The CDR3 has 15 residues.

At least ten counts were recorded for this clonotype. The chain couples TRBV7-2 to TRBJ2-2; TRBD1 agrees at 7 bases. The trim removed 7 bases at V and 3 bases at J, leaving 5 bases unmatched. From germline, CDR1 is SGHTA and CDR2 FQGNSA. This CDR3 comprises 14 residues. Here the CDR3 DNA reads TGTGCCAGCACCGGACAGGCGTACACCGGGGAGCTGTTTTTT. Its protein is CASTGQAYTGELFF.

At least ten counts were recorded for this clonotype. The CDR3 region is CASSYWRDSLMNTEAFF. The CDR3 nucleotides read TGTGCCAGCAGTTACTGGCGGGATTCACTAATGAACACTGAAGCTTTCTTT. The genes are TRBV6-2 or TRBV6-3 and TRBJ1-1; D not resolved. The V end lost 1 base, the J end lost 0 bases, and 15 bases lay between the germline ends. This CDR3 is 17 amino acids long. Germline CDR1 is MNHEY and CDR2 is SVGEGT.

A few counts support this clonotype. V is TRBV5-1 and J is TRBJ2-7, with 8 bases identical to TRBD2. This CDR3 spans 14 amino acids. Per the germline V gene, CDR1 is SGHRS and CDR2 is YFSETQ. V lost 4 bases and J lost 5; bases outside the gene matches: 8. The DNA of the CDR3 is TGCGCCAGCAGCCGGGGACTAGAGATTGACGAGCAGTACTTC. Protein product: CASSRGLEIDEQYF.